The 15 T cell receptor beta chains below were found in one sample sequenced in a study of blood T cell repertoires in COVID-19. Data came from immunoSEQ multiplex PCR; TCRdb stores just in-frame clones and leaves some out. The table has a few hundred thousand clones, roughly 90% seen once. What was sequenced was PBMCs or T cells enriched from blood (not recorded which). The receptors here all came from a woman younger than 45 who had been exposed to COVID-19.

Only one count was recorded for this clone. This chain uses TRBV19 with TRBJ1-5, with D possibly being TRBD1 (6 bases). Trimming took off 7 bases at V and 4 bases at J, with 14 bases between the two ends. The CDR3 has 14 amino acids. Looked up from germline, CDR1 is LNHDA and CDR2 is SQIVND (reference sequence). CDR3 sequence reads: CASTADGQNQPQHF. CDR3 sequence (DNA): TGTGCCAGTACCGCGGACGGACAGAATCAGCCCCAGCATTTT.

The V and J genes are TRBV27 and TRBJ1-1, with a tentative D call TRBD1 (6 bases). CDR1 MNHEY and CDR2 SMNVEV come from the germline V gene (reference sequence). CDR3 length equals 11 residues. Trimming pared 8 bases from V and 4 bases from J, leaving 8 bases between. The CDR3 DNA follows: TGTGCCAGCCGAGGGGGCACTGAAGCTTTCTTT. It codes for CASRGGTEAFF.

This chain uses TRBV3-1 (or the pseudogene TRBV3-2) with TRBJ1-3; D might be TRBD1 (5 bases). The germline CDR1 and CDR2 sequences are LGHDT and YNNKEL (reference sequence). This CDR3 is built from 15 residues. Trimming took 3 bases from V and 0 from J, leaving 9 bases between them. The CDR3 DNA follows: TGTGCCAGCAGCCAGGGGGGGAGCTCTGGAAACACCATATATTTT. Translating it yields CASSQGGSSGNTIYF.

V gene TRBV7-2 combines with J gene TRBJ2-1, with 11 bases identical to TRBD2. CDR3 length equals 14 residues. V shed 2 bases, J shed 14 bases, and the junction held 8 bases outside the gene matches. Per germline, CDR1 SGHTA and CDR2 FQGNSA. DNA of the CDR3: TGTGCCAGCAGCTTACTACTAGCGGGGGAGAAGGAGTTCTTC. Protein: CASSLLLAGEKEFF.

The rearrangement links TRBV5-6 to TRBJ2-5; D may be TRBD2 (6 bases). CDR1 is SGHDT, CDR2 YYEEEE, per germline. The CDR3 has 17 amino acids. V was pared by 0 bases and J by 2 bases, with 17 bases between. The CDR3 is CASSLVRNSGSQETQYF. DNA for the CDR3: TGTGCCAGCAGCTTGGTTCGGAATAGCGGTTCTCAAGAGACCCAGTACTTC. Looking up the rest from reference TRBV5-6 and TRBJ2-5 gives the full variable domain: DAGVTQSPTHLIKTRGQQVTLRCSPKSGHDTVSWYQQALGQGPQFIFQYYEEEERQRGNFPDRFSGHQFPNYSSELNVNALLLGDSALYLCASSLVRNSGSQETQYFGPGTRLLVL.

The chain couples TRBV15 to TRBJ2-7; TRBD1 aligns across 8 bases. CDR3 length equals 15 residues. Germline V gene data show CDR1 as LNHNV and CDR2 as YYDKDF (reference sequence). V lost 5 bases to trimming and J lost 2 bases; unmatched junction nucleotides: 8. CDR3 bases: TGTGCCACCAGCCCTGTCACAGGGGGAACCTACGAGCAGTACTTC. It translates to CATSPVTGGTYEQYF.

The chain recombines TRBV6-1 with TRBJ2-7, with 15 nucleotides matching TRBD2. Germline values: CDR1 MNHNS, CDR2 SASEGT. The V gene end was trimmed by 4 bases and the J gene end by 2 bases; junction bases not matched to a gene: 6. This CDR3 has 17 residues. CDR3 loop: CASSGTSGGASAYEQYF. CDR3 coding DNA: TGTGCCAGCAGTGGGACTAGCGGGGGGGCCTCCGCCTACGAGCAGTACTTC.

This chain uses TRBV10-1 with TRBJ2-7, with TRBD1 as a possible D gene (6 bases). CDR3 length: 12 amino acids. Germline CDR1 reads WNHNN; CDR2 reads SYGVQD (reference sequence). V was pared by 2 bases and J by 6 bases, with 8 bases between. CDR3 DNA: TGCGCCAGCAGTGAGCAGGGGATCGAGCAGTACTTC. As protein: CASSEQGIEQYF.

This clone came up a few times. V is TRBV27 and J is TRBJ2-2; 7 bases line up with TRBD2. V lost 6 bases, J lost 1 base, and 5 bases stayed unmatched. The CDR3 has 15 amino acids. CDR1 and CDR2 from the germline V gene are MNHEY and SMNVEV (reference sequence). CDR3 sequence reads: CASRLAVMNTGELFF. CDR3 coding DNA: TGTGCCAGCAGGCTAGCGGTCATGAACACCGGGGAGCTGTTTTTT.

This clone has only one observation. The CDR3, as DNA: TGTGCCAGCAGTGAATTTCCGGCAGGCCGCGAGCAGTACTTC. It specifies CASSEFPAGREQYF. The chain employs TRBV2 and TRBJ2-7; D gene unclear. This CDR3 spans 14 amino acids. Trimming removed 2 bases at V and 6 bases at J, with 14 bases between. Germline V gene data show CDR1 as SNHLY and CDR2 as FYNNEI.

J is TRBJ2-7 and V is TRBV11-2; the match to TRBD1 covers 10 bases. CDR1 SGHAT and CDR2 FQNNGV come from the germline V gene. With 5 bases clipped from V and 3 bases from J, the junction kept 7 bases outside the gene matches. The CDR3 runs to 15 residues. In DNA, the CDR3 is TGTGCCAGCAGCCCGACAGGGGGCGTCGGCTACGAGCAGTACTTC. Amino acid sequence: CASSPTGGVGYEQYF.

The chain combines TRBV7-2 with TRBJ2-7, with D unresolved. Germline V CDR1 and CDR2: SGHTA, FQGNSA. The CDR3 has 15 residues. V lost 5 bases, J lost 3 bases, and 17 bases lay in between. The CDR3 reads CASSATFYNYYEQYF. The DNA for the CDR3 is TGTGCCAGCAGCGCAACATTTTATAATTACTACGAGCAGTACTTC.

As DNA, the CDR3 is TGCGCCAGCAGCTTGGAGGGCAGGGTGTATCAGCCCCAGCATTTT. Translation: CASSLEGRVYQPQHF. This rearrangement joins TRBV5-1 to TRBJ1-5; TRBD1 might be the D (5 bases). Germline V gives CDR1 SGHRS, CDR2 YFSETQ. V shed 0 bases and J shed 5 bases, with 12 bases lying between them. CDR3 length: 15 residues.

The CDR3 sequence is CSVGRGRTEAFF. CDR3 coding DNA: TGCAGCGTTGGCAGGGGAAGAACTGAAGCTTTCTTT. The chain recombines TRBV29-1 with TRBJ1-1, with D possibly TRBD1 on 6 matching bases. The CDR3 consists of 12 residues. In germline, CDR1 is SQVTM, CDR2 ANQGSEA. Trimming removed 4 bases at V and 5 bases at J, with 11 bases between.

This clone was observed a few times. V and J are TRBV5-1 and TRBJ2-7; the match to TRBD1 covers 8 bases. Looked up from germline, CDR1 is SGHRS and CDR2 is YFSETQ. Trimming at V came to 4 bases and at J to 1 base, leaving 4 bases not matched to a gene. CDR3 length: 14 residues. The DNA of the CDR3 is TGCGCCAGCAGCCCCTGGACAGGGTCCTACGAGCAGTACTTC. As protein: CASSPWTGSYEQYF.